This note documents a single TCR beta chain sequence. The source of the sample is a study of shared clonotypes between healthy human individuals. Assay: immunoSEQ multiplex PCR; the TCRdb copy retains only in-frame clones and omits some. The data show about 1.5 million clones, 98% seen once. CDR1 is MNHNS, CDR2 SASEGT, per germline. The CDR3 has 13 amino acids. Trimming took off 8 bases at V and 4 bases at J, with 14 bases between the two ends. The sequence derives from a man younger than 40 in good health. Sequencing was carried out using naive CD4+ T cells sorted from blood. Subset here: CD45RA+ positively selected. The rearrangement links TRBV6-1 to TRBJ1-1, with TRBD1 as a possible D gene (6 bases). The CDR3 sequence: CASLTGYATEAFF. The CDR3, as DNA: TGTGCCAGCTTGACAGGTTATGCCACTGAAGCTTTCTTT.